This passage covers 17 T cell receptor beta chains from one sample sequenced in a study of blood T cell dynamics during melanoma immunotherapy (TCRdb year 2020). What these receptors recognize is not known. This sample's time point label indicates: week 3, after first cycle of checkpoint inhibitor. The definition of immune-effector (TIE) cells was CD3+ CD4- CD8+ CD45RA- CD45RO-high CD27- CCR7- memory T cells. The method behind the library was the immunoSEQ multiplex PCR assay. TCRdb provides this immuneACCESS table in a form limited to in-frame rearrangements. Some clones are lacking; in checked studies, under half of them reflect an unresolved V gene, and why the rest are absent is not known. For this sample there are about 2,000 clones; 75% to 85% appear just once. The top ten hold roughly 4.9% of the sample. Results the study describes overall, beyond this receptor: Of the sorted CD8+ subsets, TIE cells had both the greatest clonality and the greatest similarity to cfDNA CDR3 sequences, which suggests active turnover converging on dominant clones.

Sequencing was performed on CD8+ T cells from blood, taken from a patient treated with checkpoint blockade. Explained via the paper, the cell subset or site label denotes: immune-effector CD8+ memory T cells, CD45RO-high CCR7- CD27-. All receptors derive from a human donor with melanoma.

The table lists this clone with a count of one. CDR3 nucleotides: TGCAGCGTTGGGACAGGCGATGACAATGAGCAGTTCTTC. Translation: CSVGTGDDNEQFF. The chain couples TRBV29-1 to TRBJ2-1, with TRBD1 matching 7 bases. The CDR3 contains 13 residues. Germline trimming cut 4 bases from V and 5 bases from J; bases unmatched to any gene: 5. Looked up from germline, CDR1 is SQVTM and CDR2 is ANQGSEA.

The chain joins TRBV7-3 to TRBJ1-4; possibly TRBD1 for D (6 bases). V was clipped by 1 base and J by 3 bases, with 9 bases between them. CDR3 length: 15 residues. Germline assignment: CDR1 SGHTA and CDR2 FQGTGA. Here the CDR3 DNA reads TGTGCCAGCAGCTTAATAGGGGGGGCTAATGAAAAACTGTTTTTT. It yields the protein CASSLIGGANEKLFF.

The chain uses TRBV5-5 and TRBJ2-7, with no clear D. CDR1 SGHKS and CDR2 YYEKEE come from the germline V gene (reference sequence). V dropped 2 bases and J dropped 10 bases, with 16 bases sitting between them. This CDR3 has 13 residues. In nucleotides, the CDR3 is TGTGCCAGCAGCTTCGTGATCAACGGAGCCCAGTACTTC. It translates to CASSFVINGAQYF.

V and J are TRBV19 and TRBJ1-1; 12 bases are a match to TRBD1. The germline CDR1 and CDR2 sequences are LNHDA and SQIVND (reference sequence). The CDR3 is 17 amino acids. Trimming took 5 bases from V and 0 from J; bases not matched to a gene: 7. CDR3 loop: CASSETGTGGMNTEAFF. CDR3 DNA sequence: TGTGCCAGTAGTGAGACCGGGACAGGGGGCATGAACACTGAAGCTTTCTTT.

CDR3 in amino acids: CASSPGTGGYRAYEQYF. CDR3 nucleotide sequence: TGTGCCAGCTCACCTGGGACAGGGGGTTATCGGGCCTACGAGCAGTACTTC. This chain joins TRBV18 and TRBJ2-7; 11 nucleotides line up with TRBD1. The CDR3 consists of 17 residues. Germline lookup yields CDR1 KGHSH and CDR2 LQKENI. The junction had 9 bases not matched to a gene; V was cut back by 3 bases and J by 2 bases.

This chain uses TRBV14 with TRBJ2-1; 11 positions agree with TRBD2. The V gene end was trimmed by 4 bases and the J gene end by 4 bases; junction bases not matched to a gene: 3. Germline V CDR1 and CDR2: SGHDN, FVKESK. The CDR3 spans 15 residues. DNA for the CDR3: TGTGCCAGCAGCCCCGGGACTAGCGGTTACAATGAGCAGTTCTTC. Translating it yields CASSPGTSGYNEQFF.

This clone was observed a few times. The genes are TRBV7-2 and TRBJ2-7; no definite D call. There are 11 residues in the CDR3. Germline values: CDR1 SGHTA, CDR2 FQGNSA. V was shortened by 4 bases and J by 3 bases, with 4 bases between the two germline ends. The CDR3 bases are TGTGCCAGCAGCTGGGGCTACGAGCAGTACTTC. Amino acids: CASSWGYEQYF. The full variable domain, with the rest looked up from reference TRBV7-2 and TRBJ2-7, is GAGVSQSPSNKVTEKGKDVELRCDPISGHTALYWYRQSLGQGLEFLIYFQGNSAPDKSGLPSDRFSAERTGGSVSTLTIQRTQQEDSAVYLCASSWGYEQYFGPGTRLTVT.

V gene TRBV5-4 combines with J gene TRBJ2-5; D possibly uses TRBD1 or TRBD2 (6 bases each). The CDR3 totals 14 residues. V was pared by 4 bases and J by 4 bases, with 14 bases between. The germline gives CDR1 SGHNT, CDR2 YYREEE (reference sequence). As DNA, the CDR3 is TGTGCCAGCAGCGAGGAGGGGGTCGGAGAGACCCAGTACTTC. Its protein product is CASSEEGVGETQYF.

Note on this clone: The junction does not match germline at one end; this may be a read error. The J gene is TRBJ2-3, the V gene TRBV9, with 7 nucleotides matching TRBD1. This CDR3 contains 16 residues. Germline V gives CDR1 SGDLS, CDR2 YYNGEE. CDR3 in amino acids: CANSLPQGESTDTQYF. Written as DNA, the CDR3 is TGTGCCAACAGCTTACCGCAGGGGGAGAGCACAGATACGCAGTATTTT.

The chain recombines TRBV7-9 with TRBJ2-7; tentative D call: TRBD1 (6 bases). V lost 6 bases and J 0 bases, leaving 15 bases between the germline ends. Germline values: CDR1 SEHNR, CDR2 FQNEAQ (reference sequence). This CDR3 comprises 15 residues. Here the CDR3 DNA reads TGTGCCAGCAGATTAACAGGGCCCAGCTCCTACGAGCAGTACTTC. Its protein product is CASRLTGPSSYEQYF.

The V gene is TRBV7-2, the J gene TRBJ1-5; D call uncertain. Germline assignment: CDR1 SGHTA and CDR2 FQGNSA. The CDR3 covers 14 residues. Trimming took 2 bases from V and 7 from J, leaving 12 bases between them. The CDR3 DNA reads as TGTGCCAGCAGCTTATTCGGAGGGTCACAGCCCCAGCATTTT. It specifies CASSLFGGSQPQHF.

This sequence joins TRBV18 and TRBJ2-1; 9 bases map to TRBD1. CDR1 is KGHSH, CDR2 LQKENI, per germline. The CDR3 runs 15 residues. V shed 3 bases, J shed 9 bases, and the junction held 9 bases outside the gene matches. CDR3 loop: CASSPGTGIIGEQFF. The CDR3, as DNA: TGTGCCAGCTCACCTGGGACAGGGATAATTGGTGAGCAGTTCTTC. Looking up the rest from reference TRBV18 and TRBJ2-1 gives the full variable domain: NAGVMQNPRHLVRRRGQEARLRCSPMKGHSHVYWYRQLPEEGLKFMVYLQKENIIDESGMPKERFSAEFPKEGPSILRIQQVVRGDSAAYFCASSPGTGIIGEQFFGPGTRLTVL.

This clone showed up just a few times. This chain uses TRBV7-9 with TRBJ2-5; D not resolved. The V gene lost 4 bases and the J gene lost 2 bases, with 5 bases spanning the gap. The CDR3 loop spans 12 amino acids. Germline-derived CDR1 and CDR2 are SEHNR and FQNEAQ (reference sequence). The DNA of the CDR3 is TGTGCCAGCAGCTCCAGTCAAGAGACCCAGTACTTC. It codes for CASSSSQETQYF.

The chain uses TRBV4-3 and TRBJ1-4, with D unresolved. V was trimmed by 2 bases and J by 7 bases, leaving 17 bases between them. CDR1 LGHNA and CDR2 YSLEER come from the germline V gene. The CDR3 length is 16 residues. The CDR3 DNA reads as TGCGCCAGCAGCCAATATGGACTTTCCGAGGGTGAAAAACTGTTTTTT. Its translation: CASSQYGLSEGEKLFF.

This clone appeared a single time. J is TRBJ2-7 and V is TRBV11-2; 12 bases match TRBD1. Germline CDR1 reads SGHAT; CDR2 reads FQNNGV. This CDR3 contains 14 residues. With V trimmed by 3 bases and J by 5 bases, 2 bases remained unmatched. The CDR3 loop reads CASSFRDRGHEQYF. Written as DNA, the CDR3 is TGTGCCAGCAGCTTCCGGGACAGGGGGCACGAGCAGTACTTC.

The chain combines TRBV10-1 with TRBJ2-7; 7 bases map to TRBD1. The CDR3 runs to 15 residues. Germline V gene sequence: CDR1 WNHNN, CDR2 SYGVQD (reference sequence). Trimming removed 3 bases from V and 5 bases from J; junction bases left unmatched: 10. In nucleotides, the CDR3 is TGCGCCAGCAGTGAATATAGGGGGCTCGCCCACGAGCAGTACTTC. Amino acid sequence: CASSEYRGLAHEQYF.

This rearrangement joins TRBV5-5 to TRBJ1-6; no clear D gene. This CDR3 is built from 13 residues. Germline CDR1 reads SGHKS; CDR2 reads YYEKEE (reference sequence). V lost 6 bases to trimming and J lost 9 bases, with 13 bases between them. CDR3 in amino acids: CASTFGVGSPLHF. In nucleotides, the CDR3 is TGTGCCAGCACCTTCGGCGTGGGTTCACCCCTCCACTTT.